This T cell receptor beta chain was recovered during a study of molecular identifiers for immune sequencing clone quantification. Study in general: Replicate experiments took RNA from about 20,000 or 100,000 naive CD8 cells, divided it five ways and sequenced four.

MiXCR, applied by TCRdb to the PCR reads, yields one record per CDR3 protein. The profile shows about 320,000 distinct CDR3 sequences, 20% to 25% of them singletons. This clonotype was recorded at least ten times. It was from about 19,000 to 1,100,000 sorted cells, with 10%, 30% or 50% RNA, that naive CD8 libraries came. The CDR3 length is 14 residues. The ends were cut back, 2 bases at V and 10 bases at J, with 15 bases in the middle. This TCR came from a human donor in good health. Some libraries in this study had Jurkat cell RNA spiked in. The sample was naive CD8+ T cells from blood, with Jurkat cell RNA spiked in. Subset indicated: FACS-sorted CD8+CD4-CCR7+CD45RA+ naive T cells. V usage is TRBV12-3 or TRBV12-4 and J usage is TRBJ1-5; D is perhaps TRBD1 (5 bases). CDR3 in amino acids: CASSLSGGVGPQHF. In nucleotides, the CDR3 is TGTGCCAGCAGTTTATCAGGAGGGGTTGGACCCCAGCATTTT.